This entry is about one TCR beta chain. What antigen it recognizes has not been identified. No base quality information exists; no much larger clone differs at one position. CDR1 and CDR2 are read off the germline V gene as MNHEY and SVGAGI. The cysteine opens and the phenylalanine closes a CDR3 of 15 amino acids. The retained sequence is limited to the CDR3, 45 bases, with the frame set at the first base. Deletion took 0 bases off V and 5 bases off J, with a span of 10 bases between the germline ends. TCRbeta CDR3 regions were amplified from genomic DNA by means of the immunoSEQ Assay, a bias-controlled multiplex PCR. In the authors' own workflow: The number of nucleated cells in each sample was estimated by amplification of reference gene primers within the assay. Sequence reads were collapsed and filtered to measure the absolute abundance of every unique TCRbeta CDR3 rearrangement. For each sample, productive Simpson clonality was calculated by taking the square root of Simpson's diversity index across productive rearrangements. TCRdb holds this immuneACCESS table with in-frame rearrangements only. Some clones are missing; in checked studies, unresolved V genes explain under half, and the rest has no known cause. V, J and clone size are taken as reported in that table, and D and trimming were inferred from the DNA itself. The sample table shows about 30,000 clones, and nearly 90% are seen once. The top ten clonotypes cover over 8.5% of the sample.

The collaborating institutions used their own protocols to collect whole blood in K2EDTA tubes. For TCRbeta analysis, collaborators shipped samples in one of three forms: frozen whole blood, isolated PBMCs, or DNA extracted from either of those sample types. These data belong to a study of blood T cell repertoires in COVID-19 (dated by TCRdb to 2020 to 2022). Study-level background: The collaborator samples originated in the United States, Italy and Spain and spanned the acute and convalescent phases of COVID-19. The repertoires were released in a freely available public database meant as a resource for research on the immune response to SARS-CoV-2. Where available, HLA class I and class II types were obtained from metadata supplied by the sample provider rather than from assay-based typing. Nearly every sample came with metadata listing a de-identified subject ID, COVID-19 status, age in years and sex. Subjects who had been exposed to COVID-19, were actively infected with it, or had recovered from it provided the deeply sampled blood TCRbeta repertoires that made up the dataset. The prospective study material was composed of cDNA or gDNA derived from T cells, B-cell-depleted T cells, or PBMCs. Samples came from the ongoing ImmuneRACE study (first 160 participants) plus 1,254 subjects from 6 global collaborators.

General study outcomes and caveats: The quantity of clinical and demographic metadata differed by source and by participant and was supplied without curation.

This receptor was taken from a human donor in a cohort sampled during active COVID-19. Recombination joined TRBV6-5 with TRBJ1-4, with TRBD1 perhaps the D gene, on 6 matching bases. Sequencing was carried out using peripheral blood. Read as DNA, the sequence is TGTGCCAGCAGTTACTCCACAGGGAAGAATGAAAAACTGTTTTTT. Protein translation: CASSYSTGKNEKLFF.